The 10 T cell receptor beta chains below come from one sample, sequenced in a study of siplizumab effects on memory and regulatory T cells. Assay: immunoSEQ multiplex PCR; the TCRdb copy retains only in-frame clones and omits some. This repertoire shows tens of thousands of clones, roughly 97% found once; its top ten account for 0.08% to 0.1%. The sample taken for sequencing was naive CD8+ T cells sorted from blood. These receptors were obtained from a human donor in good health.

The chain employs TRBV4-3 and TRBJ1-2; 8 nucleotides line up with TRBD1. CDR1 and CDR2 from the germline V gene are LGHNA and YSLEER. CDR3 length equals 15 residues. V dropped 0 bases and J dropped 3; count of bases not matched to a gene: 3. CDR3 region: CASSQDRTGYYGYTF. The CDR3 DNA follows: TGCGCCAGCAGCCAAGATAGGACAGGGTACTATGGCTACACCTTC.

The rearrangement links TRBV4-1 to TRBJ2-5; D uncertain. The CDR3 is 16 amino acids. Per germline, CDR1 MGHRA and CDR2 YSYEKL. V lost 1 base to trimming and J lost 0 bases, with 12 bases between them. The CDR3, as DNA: TGCGCCAGCAGCCAAGGTTTCTCGCCAGACCAAGAGACCCAGTACTTC. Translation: CASSQGFSPDQETQYF.

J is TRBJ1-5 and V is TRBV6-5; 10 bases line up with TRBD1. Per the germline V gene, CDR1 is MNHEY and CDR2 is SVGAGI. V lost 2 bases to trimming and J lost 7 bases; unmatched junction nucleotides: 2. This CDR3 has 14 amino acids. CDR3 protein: CASSYAGQGQPQHF. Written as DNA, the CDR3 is TGTGCCAGCAGTTACGCGGGACAGGGGCAGCCCCAGCATTTT.

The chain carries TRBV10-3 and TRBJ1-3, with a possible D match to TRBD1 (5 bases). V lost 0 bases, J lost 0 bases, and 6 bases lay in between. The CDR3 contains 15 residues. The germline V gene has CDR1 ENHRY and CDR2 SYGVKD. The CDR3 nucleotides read TGTGCCATCAGTGAGTCGGGGGGCTCTGGAAACACCATATATTTT. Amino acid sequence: CAISESGGSGNTIYF.

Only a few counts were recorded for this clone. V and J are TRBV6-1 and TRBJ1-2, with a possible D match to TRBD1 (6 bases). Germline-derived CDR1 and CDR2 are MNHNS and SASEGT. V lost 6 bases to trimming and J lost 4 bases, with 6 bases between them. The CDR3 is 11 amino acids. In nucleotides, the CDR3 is TGTGCCAGCAGGGGGGCCTATGGCTACACCTTC. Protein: CASRGAYGYTF.

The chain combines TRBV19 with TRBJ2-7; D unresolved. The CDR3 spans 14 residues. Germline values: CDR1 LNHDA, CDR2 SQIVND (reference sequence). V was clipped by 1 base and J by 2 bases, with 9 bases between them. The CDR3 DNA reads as TGTGCCAGTAGTATAGCCGCAGGAGCCTACGAGCAGTACTTC. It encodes CASSIAAGAYEQYF. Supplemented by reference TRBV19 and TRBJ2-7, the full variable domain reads DGGITQSPKYLFRKEGQNVTLSCEQNLNHDAMYWYRQDPGQGLRLIYYSQIVNDFQKGDIAEGYSVSREKKESFPLTVTSAQKNPTAFYLCASSIAAGAYEQYFGPGTRLTVT.

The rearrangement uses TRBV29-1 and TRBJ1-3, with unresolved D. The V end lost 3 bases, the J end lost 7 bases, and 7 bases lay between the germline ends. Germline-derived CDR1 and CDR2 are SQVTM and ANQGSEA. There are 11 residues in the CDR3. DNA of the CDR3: TGCAGCGTTGAGTTGAGTAACACCATATATTTT. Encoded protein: CSVELSNTIYF.

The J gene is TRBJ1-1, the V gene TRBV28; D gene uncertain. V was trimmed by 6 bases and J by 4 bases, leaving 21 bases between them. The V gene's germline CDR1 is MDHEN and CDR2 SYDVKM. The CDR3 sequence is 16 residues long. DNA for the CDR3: TGTGCCAGCAGCACAAATATTGGGTGGGGATTCACTGAAGCTTTCTTT. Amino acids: CASSTNIGWGFTEAFF.

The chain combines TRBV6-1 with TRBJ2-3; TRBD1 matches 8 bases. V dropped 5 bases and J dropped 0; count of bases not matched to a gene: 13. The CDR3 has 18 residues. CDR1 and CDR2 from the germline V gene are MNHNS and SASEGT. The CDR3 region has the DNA TGTGCCAGCAGTAAAGGACAGGGAAGATTTGCTAGCACAGATACGCAGTATTTT. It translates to CASSKGQGRFASTDTQYF.

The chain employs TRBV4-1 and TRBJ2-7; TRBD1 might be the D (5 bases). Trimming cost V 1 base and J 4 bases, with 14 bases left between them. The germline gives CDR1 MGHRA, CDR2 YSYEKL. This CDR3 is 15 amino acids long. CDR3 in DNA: TGCGCCAGCAGCCAAGGGACGCAGGGCCTATACGAGCAGTACTTC. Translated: CASSQGTQGLYEQYF.